Listed here are 29 T cell receptor beta chains from one sample, sequenced in a study of T cell responses to AZD1222 COVID-19 vaccine (dated by TCRdb to about 2021). The library was built by means of the immunoSEQ multiplex PCR assay. This immuneACCESS table, as held by TCRdb, lists in-frame sequences with V and J called but not all clones. Of the missing ones, under half trace to an unresolved V gene in checked studies; the others have no known cause. Present in this sample are 130,000 to 150,000 clones, under 95% of which were seen just once. The ten largest clones add up to about 1.9% of the sample. The time point label, read with the paper, signifies: baseline before first vaccination. Source: peripheral blood, taken on day 0 of AZD1222 vaccination. The receptors here all came from an adult in good health.

This sequence joins TRBV19 and TRBJ1-1; D unclear. The germline V and J ends were trimmed by 5 bases and 4 bases, with 11 bases remaining between them. The CDR3 sequence is 13 residues long. Germline values: CDR1 LNHDA, CDR2 SQIVND (reference sequence). The CDR3 nucleotides read TGTGCCAGTAGTCCCCTGTTAACCACTGAAGCTTTCTTT. It is translated as CASSPLLTTEAFF.

This sequence joins TRBV9 and TRBJ1-3; TRBD1 might be the D (5 bases). V was shortened by 6 bases and J by 4 bases, with 14 bases between the two germline ends. This CDR3 comprises 14 residues. CDR1 SGDLS and CDR2 YYNGEE come from the germline V gene. The CDR3 spells CASNSGASGNTIYF. The CDR3 bases are TGTGCCAGCAACTCCGGGGCATCCGGAAACACCATATATTTT. The variable domain in full, with the rest retrieved from reference TRBV9 and TRBJ1-3, is DSGVTQTPKHLITATGQRVTLRCSPRSGDLSVYWYQQSLDQGLQFLIQYYNGEERAKGNILERFSAQQFPDLHSELNLSSLELGDSALYFCASNSGASGNTIYFGEGSWLTVV.

The chain employs TRBV18 and TRBJ1-6; D is perhaps TRBD1 (5 bases). The CDR3 contains 15 residues. V shed 2 bases and J shed 9 bases, with 14 bases lying between them. Per the germline V gene, CDR1 is KGHSH and CDR2 is LQKENI. CDR3 bases: TGTGCCAGCTCACCAGACACCCTTGGGGGTTCACCCCTCCACTTT. It codes for CASSPDTLGGSPLHF.

V usage is TRBV11-2 and J usage is TRBJ1-1, with D unresolved. The V end was cut by 2 bases, the J end by 0 bases, with 4 bases between. This CDR3 contains 13 residues. Germline assignment: CDR1 SGHAT and CDR2 FQNNGV. DNA of the CDR3: TGTGCCAGCAGCTTAACTCTGAACACTGAAGCTTTCTTT. This translates into CASSLTLNTEAFF.

This rearrangement joins TRBV3-1 (or the pseudogene TRBV3-2) to TRBJ1-2; unclear D gene. V shed 5 bases and J shed 0 bases, with 4 bases lying between them. Germline CDR1 reads LGHDT; CDR2 reads YNNKEL (reference sequence). This CDR3 has 12 amino acids. Written as DNA, the CDR3 is TGTGCCAGCAGCGAGACTAACTATGGCTACACCTTC. It specifies CASSETNYGYTF.

This sequence joins TRBV5-1 and TRBJ2-7; D ambiguous. The CDR3 extends over 13 amino acids. Germline values: CDR1 SGHRS, CDR2 YFSETQ. Trimming stripped 8 bases from V and 2 bases from J, with 14 bases between. In DNA, the CDR3 is TGCGCCAGTAAAGATTCACAAACCTACGAGCAGTACTTC. Residues: CASKDSQTYEQYF. The full variable domain, rest sourced from reference TRBV5-1 and TRBJ2-7, is KAGVTQTPRYLIKTRGQQVTLSCSPISGHRSVSWYQQTPGQGLQFLFEYFSETQRNKGNFPGRFSGRQFSNSRSEMNVSTLELGDSALYLCASKDSQTYEQYFGPGTRLTVT.

This clone was detected once. The chain carries TRBV10-1 and TRBJ2-3, with 11 bases that match TRBD1. Germline V gene lookup returns CDR1 WNHNN and CDR2 SYGVQD (reference sequence). The ends lost 0 bases at V and 5 bases at J; junction bases unmatched: 4. This CDR3 spans 16 amino acids. CDR3 in amino acids: CASSESGGTGGDTQYF. In nucleotides, the CDR3 is TGCGCCAGCAGTGAGTCAGGCGGGACAGGGGGAGATACGCAGTATTTT.

The chain links TRBV11-2 to TRBJ1-1; no firm D call. The germline CDR1 and CDR2 sequences are SGHAT and FQNNGV. V dropped 1 base and J dropped 2 bases, with 5 bases sitting between them. The CDR3 has 13 amino acids. This CDR3 reads CASSLVRNTEAFF. The CDR3 nucleotides read TGTGCCAGCAGCTTAGTTCGCAACACTGAAGCTTTCTTT. The whole variable domain, remainder taken from reference TRBV11-2 and TRBJ1-1, is EAGVAQSPRYKIIEKRQSVAFWCNPISGHATLYWYQQILGQGPKLLIQFQNNGVVDDSQLPKDRFSAERLKGVDSTLKIQPAKLEDSAVYLCASSLVRNTEAFFGQGTRLTVV.

This clone was seen only a few times. The rearrangement links TRBV25-1 to TRBJ2-1; D is possibly TRBD2 (5 bases). The CDR3 extends over 13 amino acids. Between the trimmed V and J ends, which lost 7 bases and 0 bases, there was a span of 7 bases. Per the germline V gene, CDR1 is MGHDK and CDR2 is SYGVNS. The CDR3 reads CASNGGSYNEQFF. The CDR3 DNA sequence: TGTGCCAGCAACGGAGGCTCCTACAATGAGCAGTTCTTC.

The V and J genes are TRBV6-5 and TRBJ1-3; no clear D gene. Trimming stripped 6 bases from V and 11 bases from J, with 20 bases between. Germline V gene lookup returns CDR1 MNHEY and CDR2 SVGAGI. This CDR3 spans 14 amino acids. CDR3 sequence: CASSPLGRAGSIYF. In DNA form, the CDR3 reads TGTGCCAGCAGCCCCCTTGGGCGGGCCGGTTCCATATATTTT.

In its sample, this clone was seen a few times. The rearrangement links TRBV7-9 to TRBJ1-3, with D perhaps TRBD1 (5 bases). Germline CDR1 and CDR2: SEHNR and FQNEAQ (reference sequence). V was clipped by 5 bases and J by 0 bases, with 11 bases between them. The CDR3 runs 15 residues. CDR3 in amino acids: CASSPGPSSGNTIYF. Here the CDR3 DNA reads TGTGCCAGCAGCCCAGGGCCGAGCTCTGGAAACACCATATATTTT.

The chain has TRBV11-1 and TRBJ1-6; D gene uncertain. V gave up 1 base and J gave up 10 bases, with 8 bases separating them. This CDR3 has 13 amino acids. Germline values: CDR1 SGHAT, CDR2 FQDESV (reference sequence). CDR3 amino acids: CASSLEVGSPLHF. The CDR3 DNA sequence: TGTGCCAGCAGCTTAGAAGTTGGATCACCCCTCCACTTT.

V usage is TRBV6-2 or TRBV6-3 and J usage is TRBJ1-2; D call uncertain. Trimming left V 0 bases short and J 3 bases short, with 11 bases between. CDR1 MNHEY and CDR2 SVGEGT come from the germline V gene. CDR3 size: 15 residues. DNA for the CDR3: TGTGCCAGCAGTTACTCGATGGGTTCCTACTATGGCTACACCTTC. Translation gives CASSYSMGSYYGYTF.

This chain links TRBV5-5 with TRBJ2-2; the D gene is possibly TRBD2 (5 bases). The CDR3 is 12 amino acids. CDR1 and CDR2 from the germline V gene are SGHKS and YYEKEE (reference sequence). Trimming left V 2 bases short and J 7 bases short, with 6 bases between. CDR3 protein: CASSFGDGELFF. The CDR3 bases are TGTGCCAGCAGCTTCGGGGACGGGGAGCTGTTTTTT.

CDR3 residues: CASSLGQGYTEAFF. The DNA of the CDR3 is TGTGCCAGCAGCTTAGGGCAGGGTTACACTGAAGCTTTCTTT. The rearrangement joins TRBV7-3 to TRBJ1-1, with D possibly matching TRBD1 (5 bases). CDR1 SGHTA and CDR2 FQGTGA come from the germline V gene. This CDR3 comprises 14 residues. V lost 2 bases and J 3 bases, leaving 10 bases between the germline ends. Together with reference TRBV7-3 and TRBJ1-1, the CDR3 gives the full variable domain: GAGVSQTPSNKVTEKGKYVELRCDPISGHTALYWYRQSLGQGPEFLIYFQGTGAADDSGLPNDRFFAVRPEGSVSTLKIQRTERGDSAVYLCASSLGQGYTEAFFGQGTRLTVV.

This chain uses TRBV5-6 with TRBJ1-6; 9 bases map to TRBD1. The CDR3 has 13 amino acids. Germline V gene lookup returns CDR1 SGHDT and CDR2 YYEEEE. The V gene end was trimmed by 4 bases and the J gene end by 9 bases; junction bases not matched to a gene: 2. Here the CDR3 DNA reads TGTGCCAGCAGCCGGGACAGGGCTTCACCCCTCCACTTT. This sequence encodes CASSRDRASPLHF.

V usage is TRBV19 and J usage is TRBJ1-1; TRBD1 might be the D (6 bases). This CDR3 spans 14 amino acids. The germline V gene encodes CDR1 LNHDA and CDR2 SQIVND (reference sequence). V lost 4 bases to trimming and J lost 4 bases, with 13 bases between them. The CDR3 protein is CASSTTGLITEAFF. The CDR3 bases are TGTGCCAGTAGTACTACAGGGTTAATCACTGAAGCTTTCTTT.

The rearrangement joins TRBV6-5 to TRBJ2-6; D may be TRBD2 (5 bases). The germline V and J ends were trimmed by 7 bases and 2 bases, with 6 bases remaining between them. CDR1 is MNHEY, CDR2 SVGAGI, per germline. This CDR3 has 13 amino acids. CDR3 in amino acids: CASMRAGANVLTF. CDR3 sequence (DNA): TGTGCCAGCATGAGGGCTGGGGCCAACGTCCTGACTTTC.

This chain connects TRBV5-5 to TRBJ1-1; no clear D gene. The CDR3 runs 12 residues. With 5 bases removed from V and 1 base from J, the gap between germline ends came to 6 bases. Germline V gene data show CDR1 as SGHKS and CDR2 as YYEKEE (reference sequence). The CDR3 region has the DNA TGTGCCAGCAGGGAACGGAACACTGAAGCTTTCTTT. As protein: CASRERNTEAFF.

The chain links TRBV5-1 to TRBJ2-7; 7 positions match TRBD1. The CDR3 has 17 amino acids. Germline assignment: CDR1 SGHRS and CDR2 YFSETQ. V was pared by 2 bases and J by 3 bases, with 14 bases of the junction left unmatched. The CDR3 loop reads CASSFKQGVEGGYEQYF. For the CDR3, the DNA is TGCGCCAGCAGCTTCAAGCAGGGGGTTGAAGGGGGCTACGAGCAGTACTTC. Filled out from reference TRBV5-1 and TRBJ2-7, the complete variable domain reads KAGVTQTPRYLIKTRGQQVTLSCSPISGHRSVSWYQQTPGQGLQFLFEYFSETQRNKGNFPGRFSGRQFSNSRSEMNVSTLELGDSALYLCASSFKQGVEGGYEQYFGPGTRLTVT.

This clone came up once. In the same sample, other DNA sequences code for this CDR3. The genes are TRBV18 and TRBJ1-1; D is unclear. The CDR3 is made up of 14 amino acids. Germline CDR1 and CDR2: KGHSH and LQKENI. Trimming left V 0 bases short and J 1 base short, with 6 bases between. This chain's CDR3 is CASSPPGSNTEAFF. As DNA, the CDR3 is TGTGCCAGCTCACCACCAGGGTCGAACACTGAAGCTTTCTTT.

This chain uses TRBV7-9 with TRBJ1-4; D is unresolved. CDR3 length equals 15 residues. With 1 base removed from V and 7 bases from J, the gap between germline ends came to 13 bases. Germline V gene lookup returns CDR1 SEHNR and CDR2 FQNEAQ (reference sequence). The DNA of the CDR3 is TGTGCCAGCAGCTTAGGGACTGGAGGGAGTGAAAAACTGTTTTTT. Protein sequence: CASSLGTGGSEKLFF.

The J gene is TRBJ2-7, the V gene TRBV11-2, with D perhaps TRBD1 (7 bases). The CDR3 extends over 15 amino acids. Per germline, CDR1 SGHAT and CDR2 FQNNGV. The V end lost 2 bases, the J end lost 0 bases, and 11 bases lay between the germline ends. CDR3 sequence reads: CASSLMRDSSYEQYF. In DNA, the CDR3 is TGTGCCAGCAGCTTAATGCGGGACAGCTCCTACGAGCAGTACTTC.

The CDR3 DNA sequence: TGTGCCAGCAGCCAAGTAAGAGGCAGGGAAGCTTTCTTT. Protein: CASSQVRGREAFF. The chain has TRBV3-1 (or the pseudogene TRBV3-2) and TRBJ1-1; no clear D. Trimming shortened V by 1 base and J by 8 bases, and 11 bases separated the two germline ends. CDR1 and CDR2 (germline): LGHDT, YNNKEL (reference sequence). The CDR3 length is 13 residues.

The CDR3 nucleotides read TGTGCCAGCAGTTCCCGGGACAGCTACGAGCAGTACTTC. Translation: CASSSRDSYEQYF. The chain employs TRBV5-4 and TRBJ2-7; TRBD1 aligns across 7 bases. Germline values: CDR1 SGHNT, CDR2 YYREEE (reference sequence). Trimming at V came to 5 bases and at J to 3 bases, leaving 5 bases not matched to a gene. The CDR3 is 13 amino acids.

V is TRBV4-1 and J is TRBJ2-3; D gene uncertain. This CDR3 has 14 amino acids. Trimming stripped 1 base from V and 4 bases from J, with 9 bases between. CDR1 MGHRA and CDR2 YSYEKL come from the germline V gene. CDR3 coding DNA: TGCGCCAGCAGCCAAGTCCCTGGGGCAGATACGCAGTATTTT. It is translated as CASSQVPGADTQYF.

This clone was detected only once. This chain links TRBV27 with TRBJ2-1; 9 bases match TRBD2. The CDR3 length is 15 residues. Germline lookup yields CDR1 MNHEY and CDR2 SMNVEV (reference sequence). With 3 bases clipped from V and 8 bases from J, the junction kept 8 bases outside the gene matches. The CDR3 nucleotides read TGTGCCAGCAGTTTTTTTAGCGGGAGACCGGATGAGCAGTTCTTC. It specifies CASSFFSGRPDEQFF.

The chain couples TRBV7-2 to TRBJ2-7; D unclear. The CDR3 is 16 amino acids. Deletions cut 1 base from V and 0 bases from J, with 13 bases between. CDR1 is SGHTA and CDR2 is FQGNSA in the germline V gene. CDR3 region: CASSLVRKGNSYEQYF. For the CDR3, the DNA is TGTGCCAGCAGCTTAGTAAGGAAGGGCAACTCCTACGAGCAGTACTTC.

The chain combines TRBV19 with TRBJ2-1, with D perhaps being TRBD1 or TRBD2 (5 bases each). V was trimmed by 1 base and J by 9 bases, leaving 10 bases between them. Germline V lookup: CDR1 LNHDA, CDR2 SQIVND (reference sequence). The CDR3 totals 13 residues. CDR3: CASSIGGASEQFF. CDR3 nucleotides: TGTGCCAGTAGTATAGGAGGGGCGAGTGAGCAGTTCTTC.